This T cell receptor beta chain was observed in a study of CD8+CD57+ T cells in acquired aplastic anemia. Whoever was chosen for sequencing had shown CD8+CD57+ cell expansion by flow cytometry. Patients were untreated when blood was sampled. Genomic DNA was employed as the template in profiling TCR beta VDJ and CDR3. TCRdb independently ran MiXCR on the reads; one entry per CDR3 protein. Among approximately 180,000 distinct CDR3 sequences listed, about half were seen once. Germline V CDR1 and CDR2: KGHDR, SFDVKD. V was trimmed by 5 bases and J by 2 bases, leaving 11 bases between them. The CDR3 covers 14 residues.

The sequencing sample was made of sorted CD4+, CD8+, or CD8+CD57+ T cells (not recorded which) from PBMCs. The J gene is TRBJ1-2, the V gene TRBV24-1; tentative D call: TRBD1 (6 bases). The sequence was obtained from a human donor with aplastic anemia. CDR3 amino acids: CATSAWTVNYGYTF. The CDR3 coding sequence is TGTGCCACCAGTGCCTGGACAGTAAACTATGGCTACACCTTC.